This paragraph reports one T cell receptor beta chain. In the original workflow: Reference gene primer amplification gave estimated nucleated cell counts. Profiling relied on immunoSEQ multiplex PCR, and the TCRdb table lists in-frame clones only, not all of them. That table gives V, J and clone size, and the DNA gave D and trimming. The sample lists some 180,000 clones; about four fifths were seen once. The data are from a study of blood T cell repertoires in COVID-19. Study in general: COVID-19 samples, acute and convalescent, were from the United States, Italy and Spain. From T cells, B-cell-depleted T cells, or PBMCs came the material, which was cDNA or gDNA.

V trimming: 11 bases; J trimming: 8 bases; junction bases outside the gene matches: 6. Per germline, CDR1 ENHRY and CDR2 SYGVKD. This CDR3 region has 12 residues. In Seattle, patients joined the study during active infection and were tracked longitudinally. The material sequenced was peripheral blood. The chain recombines TRBV10-3 with TRBJ2-1; 10 nucleotides line up with TRBD2. The clonotype originates from a woman older than 75 with COVID-19, enrolled during active disease. The CDR3 loop is CASSGRADEQFF. DNA of the CDR3: TGTGCCTCCAGCGGGAGGGCCGATGAGCAGTTCTTC.